This T cell receptor beta chain was profiled in a study of blood T cells in healthy people across ages. Turning to the study itself: T cells yielded about one barcoded beta molecule per two cells through template switching. Study-level points and caveats: Unsorted PBMCs prevented conclusive naive versus antigen-experienced comparison. A greater number of naive CD4+ cells and higher diversity distinguished long-lived donors from aged donors.

Isolating PBMCs gave at least 6 million of these cells per sample. Details on this clonotype: The antigen remains unidentified.

With a J-beta primer mix and a sample-barcoded 5' primer, a second PCR ran roughly 7 to 11 cycles. TCRdb fed the 5' RACE reads into MiXCR, producing one record per CDR3 protein. The data contain about 580,000 distinct CDR3 sequences, about 45% of them seen just once; the ten biggest clones take up 20% to 25%. This TCR was sampled from a man at least 80 years old in good health. The sequenced sample consisted of blood.

The CDR3 DNA is TGTGCCATAGAGTACTCTGGGGCCAACGTCCTGACTTTC. This encodes CAIEYSGANVLTF. The V and J genes are TRBV6-1 and TRBJ2-6; D is unresolved. The CDR3 spans 13 residues. Germline CDR1 MNHNS, CDR2 SASEGT. The V end lost 10 bases, the J end lost 0 bases, and 7 bases lay between the germline ends.